Below are 9 T cell receptor beta chains sequenced from a single sample in a study. Tregs were sorted as CD4+CD25+CD127-/low cells. TCRdb reprocessed the 5' RACE reads with MiXCR, giving one entry per CDR3 protein. The sample yields fewer than 75,000 distinct CDR3 sequences, less than 30% seen once. Sequences were obtained from tumor-infiltrating Tregs sorted from the breast tumor. The receptor source for this set is a female donor with breast cancer.

The chain has TRBV7-3 and TRBJ2-7; D might be TRBD1 (5 bases). The length of the CDR3 is 14 residues. The germline V gene has CDR1 SGHTA and CDR2 FQGTGA. V shed 10 bases and J shed 3 bases, with 19 bases lying between them. CDR3 residues: CATLVGHSGYEQYF. The CDR3 DNA is TGTGCCACCCTCGTAGGACATTCGGGCTACGAGCAGTACTTC.

This clonotype came up a few times. The chain uses TRBV6-5 and TRBJ1-6, with D uncertain. Trimming left V 2 bases short and J 9 bases short, with 8 bases between. CDR1 is MNHEY, CDR2 SVGAGI, per germline. The CDR3 spans 13 residues. This CDR3 is CASSYDPLSPLHF. CDR3 sequence (DNA): TGTGCCAGCAGTTACGATCCCCTTTCACCCCTCCACTTT.

The DNA of the CDR3 is TGTGCCAGCAGCCCATGGACTAGCGGCACAGATACGCAGTATTTT. This sequence encodes CASSPWTSGTDTQYF. The rearrangement joins TRBV11-2 to TRBJ2-3, with TRBD2 identical over 9 bases. Germline V gene data show CDR1 as SGHAT and CDR2 as FQNNGV. This CDR3 has 15 amino acids. Trimming took 5 bases from V and 1 from J; bases not matched to a gene: 4.

V usage is TRBV2 and J usage is TRBJ2-6; D not certain. Trimming removed 2 bases at V and 2 bases at J, with 1 base between. Per the germline V gene, CDR1 is SNHLY and CDR2 is FYNNEI. The CDR3 runs 13 residues. For the CDR3, the DNA is TGTGCCAGCAGTGAAACTGGGGCCAACGTCCTGACTTTC. Translation: CASSETGANVLTF. Based on the CDR3 plus reference TRBV2 and TRBJ2-6, the full variable domain is EPEVTQTPSHQVTQMGQEVILRCVPISNHLYFYWYRQILGQKVEFLVSFYNNEISEKSEIFDDQFSVERPDGSNFTLKIRSTKLEDSAMYFCASSETGANVLTFGAGSRLTVL.

The chain joins TRBV7-2 to TRBJ2-3; 8 bases match TRBD1. CDR3 length: 17 amino acids. J lost 0 bases, V lost 3 bases, and 8 bases had no gene match. Germline CDR1 is SGHTA and CDR2 is FQGNSA. The CDR3 spells CASSLATGGTSTDTQYF. The CDR3, as DNA: TGTGCCAGCAGCTTGGCAACAGGGGGTACTAGCACAGATACGCAGTATTTT.

Ten or more counts support this clonotype. The chain links TRBV20-1 to TRBJ2-7; D is undetermined. The V gene lost 6 bases and the J gene lost 2 bases, with 17 bases spanning the gap. CDR3 length equals 14 residues. The germline CDR1 and CDR2 sequences are DFQATT and SNEGSKA (reference sequence). CDR3 protein: CSASPPSPAYEQYF. The CDR3, as DNA: TGCAGTGCCAGCCCCCCGAGTCCAGCCTACGAGCAGTACTTC.

This rearrangement joins TRBV5-1 to TRBJ2-3, with 10 bases aligning to TRBD2. The ends lost 0 bases at V and 4 bases at J; junction bases unmatched: 8. This CDR3 contains 17 residues. Per the germline V gene, CDR1 is SGHRS and CDR2 is YFSETQ. The CDR3 is CASSLGLAGATPDTQYF. CDR3 bases: TGCGCCAGCAGCTTGGGTCTAGCGGGAGCGACCCCAGATACGCAGTATTTT. The complete variable domain, with remaining parts taken from reference TRBV5-1 and TRBJ2-3, reads KAGVTQTPRYLIKTRGQQVTLSCSPISGHRSVSWYQQTPGQGLQFLFEYFSETQRNKGNFPGRFSGRQFSNSRSEMNVSTLELGDSALYLCASSLGLAGATPDTQYFGPGTRLTVL.

In its sample, this clonotype was seen a few times. This sequence joins TRBV27 and TRBJ2-1, with 7 bases aligning to TRBD2. V shed 6 bases, J shed 9 bases, and the junction held 17 bases outside the gene matches. The CDR3 totals 16 residues. The V gene's germline CDR1 is MNHEY and CDR2 SMNVEV (reference sequence). The CDR3 bases are TGTGCCAGCAGGGAAGTGGGACTGGCGGGAGTGGGTGAGCAGTTCTTC. It encodes CASREVGLAGVGEQFF.

This clonotype turned up a few times. This rearrangement joins TRBV4-2 to TRBJ2-1; TRBD2 agrees at 11 bases. Germline values: CDR1 LGHNA, CDR2 YNFKEQ. The CDR3 consists of 17 residues. V trimming: 4 bases; J trimming: 6 bases; junction bases outside the gene matches: 11. The CDR3 nucleotides are TGTGCCAGCAGCCCGGCGACTAGCGGGATGGTTTCCAATGAGCAGTTCTTC. Amino acid sequence: CASSPATSGMVSNEQFF.